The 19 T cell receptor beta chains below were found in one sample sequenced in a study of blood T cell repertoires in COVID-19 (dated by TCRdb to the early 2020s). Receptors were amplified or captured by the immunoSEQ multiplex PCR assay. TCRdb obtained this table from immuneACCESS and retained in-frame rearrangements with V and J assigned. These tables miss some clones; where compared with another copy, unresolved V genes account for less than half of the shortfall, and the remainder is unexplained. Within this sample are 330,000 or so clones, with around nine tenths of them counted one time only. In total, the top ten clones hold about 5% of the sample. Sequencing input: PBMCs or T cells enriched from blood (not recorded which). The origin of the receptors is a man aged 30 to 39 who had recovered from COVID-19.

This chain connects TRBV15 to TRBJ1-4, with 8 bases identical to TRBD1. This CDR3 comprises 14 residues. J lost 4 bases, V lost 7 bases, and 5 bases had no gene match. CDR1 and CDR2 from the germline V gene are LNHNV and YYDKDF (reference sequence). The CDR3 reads CATTRDRGNEKLFF. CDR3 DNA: TGTGCCACCACCCGAGACAGGGGTAATGAAAAACTGTTTTTT.

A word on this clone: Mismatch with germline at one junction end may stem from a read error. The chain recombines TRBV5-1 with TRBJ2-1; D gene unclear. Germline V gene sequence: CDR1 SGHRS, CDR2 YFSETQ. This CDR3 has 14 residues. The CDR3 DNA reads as TGCGCCATCAGCTTGCGAGCCAGGATTAATGAGCAGTTCTTC. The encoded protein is CAISLRARINEQFF.

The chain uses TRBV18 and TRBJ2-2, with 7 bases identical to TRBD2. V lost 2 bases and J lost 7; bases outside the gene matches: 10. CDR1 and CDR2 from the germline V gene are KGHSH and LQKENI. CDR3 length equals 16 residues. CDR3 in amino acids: CASSPMIRGDYGELFF. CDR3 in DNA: TGTGCCAGCTCACCAATGATCCGGGGGGATTACGGGGAGCTGTTTTTT.

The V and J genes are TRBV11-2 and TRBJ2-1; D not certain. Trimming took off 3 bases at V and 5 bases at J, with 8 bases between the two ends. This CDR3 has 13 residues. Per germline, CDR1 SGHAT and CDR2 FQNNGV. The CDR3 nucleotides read TGTGCCAGCAGCTTCTCCAGAAACAATGAGCAGTTCTTC. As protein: CASSFSRNNEQFF.

Here the CDR3 reads CAWNRRSNQPQHF. CDR3 sequence (DNA): TGTGCCTGGAACAGGCGAAGCAATCAGCCCCAGCATTTT. V and J are TRBV30 and TRBJ1-5; maybe TRBD1 (5 bases). The CDR3 spans 13 residues. Per germline, CDR1 GTSNPN and CDR2 SVGIG (reference sequence). V was shortened by 4 bases and J by 1 base, with 8 bases between the two germline ends.

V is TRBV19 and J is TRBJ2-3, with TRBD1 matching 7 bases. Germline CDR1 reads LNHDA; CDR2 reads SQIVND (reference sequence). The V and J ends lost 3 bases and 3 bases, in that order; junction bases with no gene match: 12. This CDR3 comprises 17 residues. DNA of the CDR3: TGTGCCAGTAGTATCAACCGACAGGGATTTGGAACAGATACGCAGTATTTT. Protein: CASSINRQGFGTDTQYF.

The CDR3 coding sequence is TGTGCCAGCAGTTCCCCGGGGACAGGGGGGGATAATTCACCCCTCCACTTT. This translates into CASSSPGTGGDNSPLHF. The chain is built from TRBV27 and TRBJ1-6, with 11 nucleotides matching TRBD1. CDR3 length: 17 residues. CDR1 MNHEY and CDR2 SMNVEV come from the germline V gene (reference sequence). J lost 5 bases, V lost 4 bases, and 7 bases had no gene match.

Here the CDR3 reads CASSQEGTGGDPMGKLFF. DNA for the CDR3: TGTGCCAGCAGCCAAGAGGGGACAGGGGGCGACCCCATGGGGAAACTGTTTTTT. The chain has TRBV4-2 and TRBJ1-4; the match to TRBD1 covers 12 bases. Germline lookup yields CDR1 LGHNA and CDR2 YNFKEQ. With 0 bases clipped from V and 11 bases from J, the junction kept 13 bases outside the gene matches. The CDR3 sequence is 18 residues long.

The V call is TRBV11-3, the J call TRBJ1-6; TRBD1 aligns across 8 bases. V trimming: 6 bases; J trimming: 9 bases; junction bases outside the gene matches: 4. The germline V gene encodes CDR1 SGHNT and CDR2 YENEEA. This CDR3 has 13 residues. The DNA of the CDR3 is TGTGCCAGCAGTACAGGGGGGGGTTCACCCCTCCACTTT. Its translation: CASSTGGGSPLHF.

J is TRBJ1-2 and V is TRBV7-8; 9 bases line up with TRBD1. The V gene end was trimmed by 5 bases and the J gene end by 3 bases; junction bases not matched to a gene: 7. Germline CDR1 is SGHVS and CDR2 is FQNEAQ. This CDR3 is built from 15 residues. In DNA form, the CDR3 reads TGTGCCAGCAGCAACCGGGACAGGGAGCACTATGGCTACACCTTC. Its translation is CASSNRDREHYGYTF.

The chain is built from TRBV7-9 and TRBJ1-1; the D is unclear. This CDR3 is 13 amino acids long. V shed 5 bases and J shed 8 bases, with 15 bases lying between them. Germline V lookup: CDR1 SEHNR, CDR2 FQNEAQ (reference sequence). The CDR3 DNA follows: TGTGCCAGCAGCCCCTTTGCGGGTACCGAAGCTTTCTTT. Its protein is CASSPFAGTEAFF.

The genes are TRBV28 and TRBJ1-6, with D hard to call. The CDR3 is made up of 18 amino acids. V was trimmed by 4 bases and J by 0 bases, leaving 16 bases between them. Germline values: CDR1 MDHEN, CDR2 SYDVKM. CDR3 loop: CASSSPLGSDSYNSPLHF. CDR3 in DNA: TGTGCCAGCAGTTCCCCCCTAGGCAGCGACTCCTATAATTCACCCCTCCACTTT.

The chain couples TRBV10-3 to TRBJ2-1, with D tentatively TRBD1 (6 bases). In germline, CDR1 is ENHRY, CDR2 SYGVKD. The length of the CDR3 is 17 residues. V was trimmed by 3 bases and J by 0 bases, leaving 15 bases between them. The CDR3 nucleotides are TGTGCCATCAGTGATAGAGGGGGTCCGAGCTCCTACAATGAGCAGTTCTTC. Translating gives CAISDRGGPSSYNEQFF.

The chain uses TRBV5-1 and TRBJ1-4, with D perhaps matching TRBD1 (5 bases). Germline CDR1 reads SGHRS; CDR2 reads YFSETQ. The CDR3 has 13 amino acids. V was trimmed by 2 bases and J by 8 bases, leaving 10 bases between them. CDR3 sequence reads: CASSLSGREKLFF. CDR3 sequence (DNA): TGCGCCAGCAGCTTATCAGGGAGGGAAAAACTGTTTTTT. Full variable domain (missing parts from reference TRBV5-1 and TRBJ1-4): KAGVTQTPRYLIKTRGQQVTLSCSPISGHRSVSWYQQTPGQGLQFLFEYFSETQRNKGNFPGRFSGRQFSNSRSEMNVSTLELGDSALYLCASSLSGREKLFFGSGTQLSVL.

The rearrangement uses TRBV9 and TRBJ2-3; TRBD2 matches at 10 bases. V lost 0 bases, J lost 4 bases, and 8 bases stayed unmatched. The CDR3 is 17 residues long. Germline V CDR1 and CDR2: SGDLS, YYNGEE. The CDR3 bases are TGTGCCAGCAGCGTAGTAGGTGCGAGCGGGGGGGCAGATACGCAGTATTTT. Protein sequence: CASSVVGASGGADTQYF. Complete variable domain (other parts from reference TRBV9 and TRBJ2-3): DSGVTQTPKHLITATGQRVTLRCSPRSGDLSVYWYQQSLDQGLQFLIQYYNGEERAKGNILERFSAQQFPDLHSELNLSSLELGDSALYFCASSVVGASGGADTQYFGPGTRLTVL.

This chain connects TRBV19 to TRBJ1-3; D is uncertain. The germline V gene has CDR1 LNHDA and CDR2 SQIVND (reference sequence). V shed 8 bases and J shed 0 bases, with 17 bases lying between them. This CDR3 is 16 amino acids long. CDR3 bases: TGTGCCAGTCAAGAGTACAGCTACTTCTCTGGAAACACCATATATTTT. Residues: CASQEYSYFSGNTIYF. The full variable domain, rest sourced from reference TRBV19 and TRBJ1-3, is DGGITQSPKYLFRKEGQNVTLSCEQNLNHDAMYWYRQDPGQGLRLIYYSQIVNDFQKGDIAEGYSVSREKKESFPLTVTSAQKNPTAFYLCASQEYSYFSGNTIYFGEGSWLTVV.

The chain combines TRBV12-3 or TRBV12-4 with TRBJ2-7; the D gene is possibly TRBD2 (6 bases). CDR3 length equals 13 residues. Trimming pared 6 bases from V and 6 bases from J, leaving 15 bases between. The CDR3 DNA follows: TGTGCCAGCAGAATGGGGAGGTCTTCCGAGCAGTACTTC. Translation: CASRMGRSSEQYF.

The CDR3 DNA sequence: TGTGCCACCAAGACAGCGAACACCGGGGAGCTGTTTTTT. Its protein is CATKTANTGELFF. The rearrangement joins TRBV24-1 to TRBJ2-2, with D possibly TRBD1 on 5 matching bases. Trimming removed 8 bases from V and 0 bases from J, with 6 bases in between. Germline V gene data show CDR1 as KGHDR and CDR2 as SFDVKD. CDR3 length equals 13 residues.

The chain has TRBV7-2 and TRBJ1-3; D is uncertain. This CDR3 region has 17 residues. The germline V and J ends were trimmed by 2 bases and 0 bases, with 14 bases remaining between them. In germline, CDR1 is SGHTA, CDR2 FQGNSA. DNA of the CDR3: TGTGCCAGCAGCTTAAACCCCCCTATGGTCTCTGGAAACACCATATATTTT. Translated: CASSLNPPMVSGNTIYF.